This TCR beta chain emerged from a study of cytomegalovirus exposure and HLA in healthy donors. The PCR contained 60 Vbeta and 13 Jbeta primers. Profiling relied on immunoSEQ multiplex PCR, and the TCRdb table lists in-frame clones only, not all of them. The sample consists of 150,000 to 200,000 clones, roughly 87% of them appearing once. Deletions cut 4 bases from V and 3 bases from J, with 17 bases between. Germline CDR1 is SGDLS and CDR2 is YYNGEE. This CDR3 has 16 residues. Overall study findings and caveats: Immune exposure was documented only through CMV serostatus.

A note on this clone: What it binds is unknown.

V usage is TRBV9 and J usage is TRBJ2-1; TRBD2 is a possible D gene (6 bases). The sequence came from a girl aged 10 to 17 in good health and CMV-seropositive. Sequenced input: PBMCs. The CDR3 loop is CASSPRSASVYNEQFF. In DNA, the CDR3 is TGTGCCAGCAGCCCGAGGTCGGCTAGCGTCTACAATGAGCAGTTCTTC.